A single sample is the source of the 15 T cell receptor beta chains below, sequenced in a study of blood T cells in healthy people across ages (dated by TCRdb to the mid-2010s). The library came from 5' RACE. For sequencing, an Illumina HiSeq 2500 was employed. The second PCR ran for about 6 to 11 cycles and used a J-beta primer mix along with a sample-barcoded 5' primer. TCRdb reanalyzed the raw reads on its own, using fastp at Q25 for trimming and MiXCR for clone calling, and kept in-frame beta chains. Here each entry gathers all rows of one CDR3 protein and keeps the most common genes and DNA. The sample table lists approximately 800,000 distinct CDR3 sequences, 58% of them with a count of one. Around 20% of the sample goes to the ten largest clones. The sequenced sample was blood. These receptors originate from a man aged 30-40 years in good health.

This chain links TRBV10-3 with TRBJ1-6; 10 bases are shared with TRBD1. Germline values: CDR1 ENHRY, CDR2 SYGVKD. Unmatched junction bases numbered 2, after V lost 2 bases and J lost 7 bases. The CDR3 contains 15 residues. CDR3: CAISEGTGVNSPLHF. The CDR3 DNA follows: TGTGCCATCAGTGAGGGGACAGGGGTCAATTCACCCCTCCACTTT.

Only a few counts were recorded for this clonotype. V and J are TRBV20-1 and TRBJ2-5; TRBD2 matches 11 bases. CDR3 length equals 20 residues. Looked up from germline, CDR1 is DFQATT and CDR2 is SNEGSKA (reference sequence). The V and J ends lost 0 bases and 11 bases, in that order; junction bases with no gene match: 26. CDR3 bases: TGCAGTGCTAGAGATAAGGTGTGGGGGACTAGCGGTATCCTAGGTCCTGGGCAGTACTTC. It is translated as CSARDKVWGTSGILGPGQYF.

J is TRBJ2-5 and V is TRBV15; the D is unclear. This CDR3 has 14 residues. Between the trimmed V and J ends, which lost 2 bases and 0 bases, there was a span of 7 bases. Germline CDR1 reads LNHNV; CDR2 reads YYDKDF (reference sequence). In DNA form, the CDR3 reads TGTGCCACCAGCAGAAGGCAGAACCAAGAGACCCAGTACTTC. It is translated as CATSRRQNQETQYF.

The CDR3 DNA sequence: TGTGCCAGCAGCCAAGGGACTGGGGCCTCACCCCTCCACTTT. This sequence encodes CASSQGTGASPLHF. The gene calls are TRBV3-1 and TRBJ1-6; possible D gene TRBD1, 5 bases. The CDR3 loop spans 14 amino acids. V was clipped by 1 base and J by 10 bases, with 11 bases between them. From germline, CDR1 is LGHDT and CDR2 YNNKEL (reference sequence). Based on the CDR3 plus reference TRBV3-1 and TRBJ1-6, the full variable domain is DTAVSQTPKYLVTQMGNDKSIKCEQNLGHDTMYWYKQDSKKFLKIMFSYNNKELIINETVPNRFSPKSPDKAHLNLHINSLELGDSAVYFCASSQGTGASPLHFGNGTRLTVT.

The V and J genes are TRBV20-1 and TRBJ2-4; 15 nucleotides agree with TRBD2. There are 16 residues in the CDR3. V dropped 3 bases and J dropped 1; count of bases not matched to a gene: 1. Germline CDR1 DFQATT, CDR2 SNEGSKA (reference sequence). CDR3 nucleotides: TGCAGTGCTAGTGGACTAGCGGGGGGGGCCAAAAACATTCAGTACTTC. It yields the protein CSASGLAGGAKNIQYF.

The genes are TRBV7-6 and TRBJ2-1; D is possibly TRBD2 (6 bases). This CDR3 spans 16 amino acids. The ends were cut back, 0 bases at V and 7 bases at J, with 16 bases in the middle. Germline CDR1 and CDR2: SGHVS and FNYEAQ. CDR3 sequence (DNA): TGTGCCAGCAGCTTAGCCGCGGCGGGGTCTGATAATGAGCAGTTCTTC. Translating gives CASSLAAAGSDNEQFF.

A note on this clonotype: A much larger clonotype is one base distant, so this may be a read error. The chain has TRBV6-5 and TRBJ2-5, with TRBD2 matching over 9 bases. Germline assignment: CDR1 MNHEY and CDR2 SVGAGI. V trimming: 5 bases; J trimming: 5 bases; junction bases outside the gene matches: 6. The CDR3 runs to 14 residues. Here the CDR3 DNA reads TGTGCCAGCAGTGATGGGGGGACTAGCGAGACCCAGTACTTC. It encodes CASSDGGTSETQYF.

This sequence joins TRBV20-1 and TRBJ1-5; weak D call: TRBD1 (6 bases). The CDR3 length is 15 residues. Trimming took off 3 bases at V and 0 bases at J, with 12 bases between the two ends. Germline V gene lookup returns CDR1 DFQATT and CDR2 SNEGSKA (reference sequence). CDR3 DNA sequence: TGCAGTGCTAGCCCAGGGGATCTTAGCAATCAGCCCCAGCATTTT. It encodes CSASPGDLSNQPQHF.

This clonotype occurred once. The V and J genes are TRBV27 and TRBJ2-3; 7 bases fit TRBD2. Germline CDR1 reads MNHEY; CDR2 reads SMNVEV (reference sequence). Losses at the gene ends were 4 bases for V and 2 bases for J; bases not matched to a gene: 6. CDR3 length equals 15 residues. The CDR3 DNA reads as TGTGCCAGCAGTTGGCTAGCGGAACACACAGATACGCAGTATTTT. Translating gives CASSWLAEHTDTQYF.

A few counts support this clonotype. CDR3 sequence (DNA): TGCAGCGTTGTAAGTATGGGCGAGCAGTACTTC. Protein sequence: CSVVSMGEQYF. The chain recombines TRBV29-1 with TRBJ2-7, with D unresolved. Germline-derived CDR1 and CDR2 are SQVTM and ANQGSEA. This CDR3 spans 11 amino acids. V was clipped by 4 bases and J by 6 bases, with 10 bases between them.

V gene TRBV5-1 combines with J gene TRBJ2-7; D is ambiguous. The tail of the sequence fits TRBJ2-4 better, so the J call may be wrong. The CDR3 totals 14 residues. Germline V gives CDR1 SGHRS, CDR2 YFSETQ. The CDR3 DNA sequence: TGCGCCAGCAGCAGAGGACCCGGCTCGAACATTCAGTACTTC. Protein sequence: CASSRGPGSNIQYF.

This sequence joins TRBV2 and TRBJ2-1, with 9 bases matching TRBD1. The CDR3 loop spans 20 amino acids. CDR1 SNHLY and CDR2 FYNNEI come from the germline V gene. J was trimmed by 5 bases and V by 6 bases; bases with no gene match: 23. CDR3 nucleotide sequence: TGTGCCAGCAGCTCGAAGGTTGGGACAGGGAGTTTGGCGGGGCACAATGAGCAGTTCTTC. This codes for CASSSKVGTGSLAGHNEQFF.

The CDR3 coding sequence is TGTGCCAGCGGAGGACAGGAGGACACTGAAGCTTTCTTT. This codes for CASGGQEDTEAFF. The chain carries TRBV2 and TRBJ1-1, with 7 bases that match TRBD1. The V and J ends lost 8 bases and 3 bases, in that order; junction bases with no gene match: 6. CDR1 SNHLY and CDR2 FYNNEI come from the germline V gene. There are 13 residues in the CDR3.

This clonotype has more than one count but fewer than ten. CDR3 nucleotides: TGTGCCAGCAGCCGATTTGTGGGGCCCCTGTACGAGCAGTACTTC. Residues: CASSRFVGPLYEQYF. V gene TRBV7-2 combines with J gene TRBJ2-7; possibly TRBD1 for D (5 bases). Germline CDR1 and CDR2: SGHTA and FQGNSA. This CDR3 has 15 amino acids. The ends were cut back, 5 bases at V and 4 bases at J, with 18 bases in the middle.

The rearrangement joins TRBV19 to TRBJ1-6; 7 bases are a match to TRBD1. The junction had 11 bases not matched to a gene; V was cut back by 7 bases and J by 5 bases. The germline V gene encodes CDR1 LNHDA and CDR2 SQIVND (reference sequence). The CDR3 contains 16 residues. Here the CDR3 reads CASTLRTGLHNSPLHF. The CDR3 bases are TGTGCCAGTACCCTCCGGACAGGACTTCATAATTCACCCCTCCACTTT.